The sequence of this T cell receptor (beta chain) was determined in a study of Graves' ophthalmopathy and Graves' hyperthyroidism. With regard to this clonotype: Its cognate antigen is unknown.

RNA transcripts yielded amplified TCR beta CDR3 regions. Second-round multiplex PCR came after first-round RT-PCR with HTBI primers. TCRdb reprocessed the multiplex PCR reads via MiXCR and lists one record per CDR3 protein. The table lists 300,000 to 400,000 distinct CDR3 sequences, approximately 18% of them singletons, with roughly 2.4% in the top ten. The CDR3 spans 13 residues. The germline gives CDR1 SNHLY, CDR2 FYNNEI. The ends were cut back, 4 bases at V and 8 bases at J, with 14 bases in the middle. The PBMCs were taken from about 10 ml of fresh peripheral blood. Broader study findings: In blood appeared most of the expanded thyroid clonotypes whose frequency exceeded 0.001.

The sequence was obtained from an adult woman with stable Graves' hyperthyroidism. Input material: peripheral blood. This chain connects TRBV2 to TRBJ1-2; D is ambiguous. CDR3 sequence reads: CASSGMEASGYTF. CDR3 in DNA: TGTGCCAGCAGTGGGATGGAGGCGTCAGGCTACACCTTC.